This TCR beta chain emerged from a study of cytomegalovirus exposure and HLA in healthy donors. Across the whole study: Genetic ancestry analysis placed over 75% of the 350 to 500 donors that were genotyped in the Caucasian-associated cluster.

The PCR ran on 60 Vbeta and 13 Jbeta primers. Clones were sequenced by immunoSEQ multiplex PCR, and TCRdb holds only the in-frame ones, with some missing. Of roughly 180,000 clones in the sample, around 79% are singletons; the top ten hold under 2%. Note on this clone: Antigen unknown.

Findings and limits, study-wide: Many donors carried some public TCRs, although rarity characterized most TCR sequences. A later analysis reportedly found fewer N-insertions in an Asian-associated ancestry cluster than the roughly 680-donor mean. Researchers reported in a later analysis that common viral pathogens appeared linked to several top clusters.

Trimming took 1 base from V and 2 from J, leaving 9 bases between them. CDR3 length: 14 amino acids. Germline assignment: CDR1 SGHTA and CDR2 FQGNSA. This clonotype was sampled from a girl between 5 and 17 years old in good health and CMV-seropositive. This chain uses TRBV7-2 with TRBJ2-7; maybe TRBD2 (5 bases). The sequenced material came from PBMCs. CDR3 region: CASSLGTGTYEQYF. The DNA of the CDR3 is TGTGCCAGCAGCTTAGGGACGGGAACCTACGAGCAGTACTTC.